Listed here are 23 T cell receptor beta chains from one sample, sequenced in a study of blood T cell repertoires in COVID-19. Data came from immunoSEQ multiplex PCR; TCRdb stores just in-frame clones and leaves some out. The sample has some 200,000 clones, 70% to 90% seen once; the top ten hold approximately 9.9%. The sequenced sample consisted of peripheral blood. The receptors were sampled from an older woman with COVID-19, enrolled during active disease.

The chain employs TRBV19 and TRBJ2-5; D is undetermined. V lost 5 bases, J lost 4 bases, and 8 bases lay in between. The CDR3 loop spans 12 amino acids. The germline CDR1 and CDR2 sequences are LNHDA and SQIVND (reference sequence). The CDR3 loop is CASSASGETQYF. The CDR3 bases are TGTGCCAGTAGTGCCTCGGGAGAGACCCAGTACTTC.

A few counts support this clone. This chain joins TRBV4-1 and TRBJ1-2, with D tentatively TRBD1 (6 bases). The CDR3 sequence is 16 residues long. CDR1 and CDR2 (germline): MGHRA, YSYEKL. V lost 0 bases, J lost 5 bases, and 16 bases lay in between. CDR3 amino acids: CASSQDLGQLGYGYTF. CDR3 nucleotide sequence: TGCGCCAGCAGCCAAGACCTCGGACAGCTCGGGTATGGCTACACCTTC.

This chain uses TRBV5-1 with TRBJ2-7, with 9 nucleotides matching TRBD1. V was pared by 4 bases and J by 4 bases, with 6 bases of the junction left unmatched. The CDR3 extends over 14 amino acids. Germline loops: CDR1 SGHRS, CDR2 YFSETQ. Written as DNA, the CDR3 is TGCGCCAGCAGCACCTGGGACAGGGCTTACGAGCAGTACTTC. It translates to CASSTWDRAYEQYF.

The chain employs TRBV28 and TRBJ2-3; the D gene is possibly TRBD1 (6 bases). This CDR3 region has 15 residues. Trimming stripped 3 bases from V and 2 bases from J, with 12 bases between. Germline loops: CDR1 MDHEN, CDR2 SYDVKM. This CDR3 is CASSFRGRDTDTQYF. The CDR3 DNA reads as TGTGCCAGCAGTTTCAGGGGACGGGACACAGATACGCAGTATTTT.

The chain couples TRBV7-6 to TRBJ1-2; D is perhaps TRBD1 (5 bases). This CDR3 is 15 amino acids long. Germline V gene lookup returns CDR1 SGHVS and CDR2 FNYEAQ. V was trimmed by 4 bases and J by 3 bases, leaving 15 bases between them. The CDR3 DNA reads TGTGCCAGCAGCTCCCTCGGGGGGGACCACTATGGCTACACCTTC. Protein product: CASSSLGGDHYGYTF.

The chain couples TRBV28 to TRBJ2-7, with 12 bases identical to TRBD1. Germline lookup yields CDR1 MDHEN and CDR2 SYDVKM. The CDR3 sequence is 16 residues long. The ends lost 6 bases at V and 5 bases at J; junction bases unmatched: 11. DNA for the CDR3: TGTGCCAGCAGGGGATCGGGACAGGGGGCTTCCCACGAGCAGTACTTC. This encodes CASRGSGQGASHEQYF.

The DNA for the CDR3 is TGTGCCAGCAGACGTACTAGCGGGGTTACAAATGAGCAGTTCTTC. This gives the protein CASRRTSGVTNEQFF. The genes are TRBV7-2 and TRBJ2-1; 10 bases agree with TRBD2. Germline-derived CDR1 and CDR2 are SGHTA and FQGNSA. J was trimmed by 7 bases and V by 6 bases; bases with no gene match: 9. The CDR3 has 15 residues.

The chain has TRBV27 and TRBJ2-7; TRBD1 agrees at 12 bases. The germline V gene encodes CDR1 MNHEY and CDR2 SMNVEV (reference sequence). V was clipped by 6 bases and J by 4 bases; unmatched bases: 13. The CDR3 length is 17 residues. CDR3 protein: CASRQSPGQGALYEQYF. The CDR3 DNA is TGTGCCAGCAGGCAATCACCGGGACAGGGGGCCCTATACGAGCAGTACTTC.

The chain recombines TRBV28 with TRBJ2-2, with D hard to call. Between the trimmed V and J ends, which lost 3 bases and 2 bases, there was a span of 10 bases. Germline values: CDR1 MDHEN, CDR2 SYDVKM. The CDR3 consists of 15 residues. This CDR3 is CASSFEVHNTGELFF. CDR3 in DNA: TGTGCCAGCAGTTTCGAGGTTCACAACACCGGGGAGCTGTTTTTT.

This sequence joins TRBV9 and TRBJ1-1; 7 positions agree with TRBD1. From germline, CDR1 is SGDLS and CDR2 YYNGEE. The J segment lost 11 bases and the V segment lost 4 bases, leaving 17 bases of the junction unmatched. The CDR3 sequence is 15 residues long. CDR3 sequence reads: CASSLRGTAQGRAFF. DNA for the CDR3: TGTGCCAGCAGCCTTCGCGGGACAGCCCAAGGGAGGGCTTTCTTT.

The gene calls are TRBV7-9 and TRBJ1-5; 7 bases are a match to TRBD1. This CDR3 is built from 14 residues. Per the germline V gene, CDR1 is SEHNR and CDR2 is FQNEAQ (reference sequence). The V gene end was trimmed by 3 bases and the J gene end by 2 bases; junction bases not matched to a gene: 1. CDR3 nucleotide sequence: TGTGCCAGCAGCTTCGGACAGGGCAATCAGCCCCAGCATTTT. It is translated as CASSFGQGNQPQHF.

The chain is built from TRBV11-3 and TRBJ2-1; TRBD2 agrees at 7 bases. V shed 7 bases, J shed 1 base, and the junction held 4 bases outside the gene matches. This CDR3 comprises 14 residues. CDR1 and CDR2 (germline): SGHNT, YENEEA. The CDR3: CASTGGVSYNEQFF. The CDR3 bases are TGTGCCAGCACGGGGGGAGTGTCCTACAATGAGCAGTTCTTC.

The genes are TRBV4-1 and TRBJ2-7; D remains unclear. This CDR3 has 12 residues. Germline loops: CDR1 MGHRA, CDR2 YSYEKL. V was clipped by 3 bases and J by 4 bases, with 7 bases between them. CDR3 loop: CASSQVAYEQYF. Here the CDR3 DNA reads TGCGCCAGCAGCCAGGTAGCATACGAGCAGTACTTC.

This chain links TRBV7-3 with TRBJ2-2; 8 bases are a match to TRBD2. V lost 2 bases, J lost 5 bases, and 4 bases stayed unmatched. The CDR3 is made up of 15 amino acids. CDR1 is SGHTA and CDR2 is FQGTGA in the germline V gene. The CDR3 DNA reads TGTGCCAGCAGCTTATCCAGCGGGAGTACCGGGGAGCTGTTTTTT. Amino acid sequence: CASSLSSGSTGELFF.

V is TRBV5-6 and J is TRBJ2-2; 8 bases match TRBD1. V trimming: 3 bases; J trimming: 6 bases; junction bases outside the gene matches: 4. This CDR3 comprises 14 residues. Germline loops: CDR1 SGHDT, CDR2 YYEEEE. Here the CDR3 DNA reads TGTGCCAGCAGCTCTGACAGGGGCGCCGGGGAGCTGTTTTTT. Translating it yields CASSSDRGAGELFF. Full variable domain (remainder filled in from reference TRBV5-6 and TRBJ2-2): DAGVTQSPTHLIKTRGQQVTLRCSPKSGHDTVSWYQQALGQGPQFIFQYYEEEERQRGNFPDRFSGHQFPNYSSELNVNALLLGDSALYLCASSSDRGAGELFFGEGSRLTVL.

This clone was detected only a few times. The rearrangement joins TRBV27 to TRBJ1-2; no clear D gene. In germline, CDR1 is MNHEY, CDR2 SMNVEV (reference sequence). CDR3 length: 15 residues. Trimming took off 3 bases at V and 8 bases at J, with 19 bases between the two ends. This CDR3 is CASSFAGAPGYGYTF. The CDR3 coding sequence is TGTGCCAGCAGTTTTGCCGGCGCCCCCGGGTACGGCTACACCTTC.

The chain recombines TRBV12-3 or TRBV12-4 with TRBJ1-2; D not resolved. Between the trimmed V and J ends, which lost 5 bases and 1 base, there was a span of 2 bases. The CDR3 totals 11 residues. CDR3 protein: CASSRNYGYTF. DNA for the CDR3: TGTGCCAGCAGTCGTAACTATGGCTACACCTTC.

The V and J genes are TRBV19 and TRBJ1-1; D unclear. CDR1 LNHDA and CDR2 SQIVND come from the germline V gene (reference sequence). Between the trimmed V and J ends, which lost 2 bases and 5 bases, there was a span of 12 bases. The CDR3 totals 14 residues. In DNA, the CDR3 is TGTGCCAGTAGTATATCCCGGCAGGTAACTGAAGCTTTCTTT. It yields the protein CASSISRQVTEAFF. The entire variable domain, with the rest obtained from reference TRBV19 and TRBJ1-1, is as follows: DGGITQSPKYLFRKEGQNVTLSCEQNLNHDAMYWYRQDPGQGLRLIYYSQIVNDFQKGDIAEGYSVSREKKESFPLTVTSAQKNPTAFYLCASSISRQVTEAFFGQGTRLTVV.

The chain's CDR3 is CASSKPSGGWDEQFF. The CDR3 coding sequence is TGTGCCAGCTCGAAGCCTAGCGGGGGTTGGGATGAGCAGTTCTTC. The chain employs TRBV19 and TRBJ2-1; TRBD2 agrees at 10 bases. The germline V gene encodes CDR1 LNHDA and CDR2 SQIVND (reference sequence). The CDR3 extends over 15 amino acids. Unmatched junction bases numbered 13, after V lost 9 bases and J lost 8 bases. Combining the CDR3 with reference TRBV19 and TRBJ2-1 gives the whole variable domain DGGITQSPKYLFRKEGQNVTLSCEQNLNHDAMYWYRQDPGQGLRLIYYSQIVNDFQKGDIAEGYSVSREKKESFPLTVTSAQKNPTAFYLCASSKPSGGWDEQFFGPGTRLTVL.

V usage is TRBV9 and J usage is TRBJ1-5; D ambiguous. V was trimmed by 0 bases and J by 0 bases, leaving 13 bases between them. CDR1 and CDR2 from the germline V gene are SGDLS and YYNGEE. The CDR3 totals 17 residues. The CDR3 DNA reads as TGTGCCAGCAGCGTAGTATCCCGGGTAGATAGCAATCAGCCCCAGCATTTT. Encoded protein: CASSVVSRVDSNQPQHF.

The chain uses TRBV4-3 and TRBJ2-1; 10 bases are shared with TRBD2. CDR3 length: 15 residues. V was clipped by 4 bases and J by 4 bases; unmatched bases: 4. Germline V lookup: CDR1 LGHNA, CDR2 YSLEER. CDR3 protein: CASSLGLADYNEQFF. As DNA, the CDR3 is TGCGCCAGCAGCCTAGGACTAGCGGATTACAATGAGCAGTTCTTC.

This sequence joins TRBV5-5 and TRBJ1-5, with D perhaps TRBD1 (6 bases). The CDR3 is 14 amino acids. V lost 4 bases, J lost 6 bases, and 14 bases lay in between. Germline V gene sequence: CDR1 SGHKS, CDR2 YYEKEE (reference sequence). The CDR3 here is CASSPWTAGQPQHF. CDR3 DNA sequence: TGTGCCAGCAGCCCTTGGACAGCCGGTCAGCCCCAGCATTTT. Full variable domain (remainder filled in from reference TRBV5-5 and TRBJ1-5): DAGVTQSPTHLIKTRGQQVTLRCSPISGHKSVSWYQQVLGQGPQFIFQYYEKEERGRGNFPDRFSARQFPNYSSELNVNALLLGDSALYLCASSPWTAGQPQHFGDGTRLSIL.

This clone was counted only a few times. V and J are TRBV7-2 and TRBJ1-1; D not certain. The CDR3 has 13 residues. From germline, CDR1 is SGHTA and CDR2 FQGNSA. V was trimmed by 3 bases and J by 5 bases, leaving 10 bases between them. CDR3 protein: CASSFPPQTEAFF. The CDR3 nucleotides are TGTGCCAGCAGCTTCCCGCCACAGACTGAAGCTTTCTTT.